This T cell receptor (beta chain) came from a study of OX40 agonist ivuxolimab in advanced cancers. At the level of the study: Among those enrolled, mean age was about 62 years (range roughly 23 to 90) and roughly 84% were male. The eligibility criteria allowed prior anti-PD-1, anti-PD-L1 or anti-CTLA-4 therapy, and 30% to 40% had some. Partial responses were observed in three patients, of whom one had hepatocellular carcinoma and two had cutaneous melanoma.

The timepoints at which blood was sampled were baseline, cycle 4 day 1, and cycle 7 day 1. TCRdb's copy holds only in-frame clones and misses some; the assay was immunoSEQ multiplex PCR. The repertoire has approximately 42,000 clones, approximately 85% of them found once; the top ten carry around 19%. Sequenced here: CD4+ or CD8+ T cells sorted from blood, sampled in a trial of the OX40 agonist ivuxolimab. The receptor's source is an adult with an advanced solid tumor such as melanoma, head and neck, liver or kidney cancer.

The CDR3 sequence: CASSYSGIPNEQFF. DNA for the CDR3: TGTGCCAGCAGCTACTCCGGGATCCCCAATGAGCAGTTCTTC. This chain joins TRBV7-8 and TRBJ2-1, with D possibly TRBD2 on 5 matching bases. CDR1 is SGHVS and CDR2 is FQNEAQ in the germline V gene. V was pared by 4 bases and J by 6 bases, with 13 bases between. CDR3 size: 14 residues. The variable domain in full, with the rest retrieved from reference TRBV7-8 and TRBJ2-1, is GAGVSQSPRYKVAKRGQDVALRCDPISGHVSLFWYQQALGQGPEFLTYFQNEAQLDKSGLPSDRFFAERPEGSVSTLKIQRTQQEDSAVYLCASSYSGIPNEQFFGPGTRLTVL.